These T cell receptor beta chains were read from a single sample in a study of blood T cell repertoires in COVID-19. Libraries were prepared by immunoSEQ multiplex PCR; TCRdb keeps only in-frame clonotypes and omits some of them. Here the sample spans 200,000 to 250,000 clones, 86% being singletons. The specimen was PBMCs or T cells enriched from blood (not recorded which). Receptors originate from a woman between 40 and 50 years old with acute COVID-19. The CDR3 runs from the conserved cysteine through the conserved F or W. A D gene is named only where the DNA matches it firmly. Where a row states a size, it is once, few, many or the class of an expanded clone; other rows omit it.

>TRBV29-1|.|.|TRBJ2-1
TGCAGCGTTGAACGGCCCGGGAAGGACGAGCAGTTCTTC
CSVERPGKDEQFF
>TRBV6-4|.|.|TRBJ2-7
TGTGCCAGCTCTCCCGGGACATCGAGCTACGAGCAGTACTTC
CASSPGTSSYEQYF
>TRBV13|.|TRBD2|TRBJ2-3
TGTGCCAGCAGCGGGACTAGAAGCACAGATACGCAGTATTTT
CASSGTRSTDTQYF
>TRBV11-2|.|TRBD1|TRBJ1-1
TGTGCCAGCAGCCGGACCGGGACAGCGAACACTGAAGCTTTCTTT
CASSRTGTANTEAFF
>TRBV2|.|TRBD2|TRBJ2-3
TGTGCCAGCCGACCGAGCGGGGGGGGAGATACGCAGTATTTT
CASRPSGGGDTQYF
>TRBV6-1|.|.|TRBJ2-7
TGTGCCAGCAGTGAACGGGAAGTCTACGAGCAGTACTTC
CASSEREVYEQYF
>TRBV12-3/TRBV12-4|.|.|TRBJ1-4
TGTGCCAGCAAGGGGGAAAAACTGTTTTTT
CASKGEKLFF
>TRBV9|.|.|TRBJ1-2
TGTGCCAGCAGCGTAGGTGGAGGGGCCCGACTTACTAACTATGGCTACACCTTC
CASSVGGGARLTNYGYTF
>TRBV9|.|.|TRBJ2-1
TGTGCCAGCAGCAAACGGGACACAAACAATGAGCAGTTCTTC
CASSKRDTNNEQFF
>TRBV7-9|.|.|TRBJ1-6
TGTGCCAGCAGCTACCAACAGAACGATAATTCACCCCTCCACTTT
CASSYQQNDNSPLHF
>TRBV7-9|.|TRBD1|TRBJ1-4
TGTGCCAGCAGCTTCAGCCCCGGGACAGGGAACGAAAAACTGTTTTTT
CASSFSPGTGNEKLFF
>TRBV18|.|TRBD1|TRBJ1-5
TGTGCCAGCTCACCGGCCGGGACAGGAGTGAATCAGCCCCAGCATTTT
CASSPAGTGVNQPQHF
>TRBV2|.|TRBD1|TRBJ1-5
TGTGCCAGCATACAGGACAGGGAACAGCCCCAGCATTTT
CASIQDREQPQHF
>TRBV9|.|.|TRBJ1-6
TGTGCCAGCAGCGTGGGACTATCGAATTCACCCCTCCACTTT
CASSVGLSNSPLHF
>TRBV24-1|few|TRBD1|TRBJ1-2
TGTGCCACCAGTGACCAAGAGCCCCACAGGGGACCCCACCAGAACTATGGCTACACCTTC
CATSDQEPHRGPHQNYGYTF
>TRBV5-8|.|.|TRBJ1-2
TGTGCCAGCAGCTCCCGCGCAGGGGCCTATGGCTACACCTTC
CASSSRAGAYGYTF